This T cell receptor (beta chain) was observed in a study of STAT5B mutations in CD4+ large granular lymphocyte leukemia. Generated by immunoSEQ multiplex PCR, the TCRdb table keeps only in-frame clones and is missing some. Of around 26,000 clones listed, about 70% were seen once; the top ten hold 8.5% to 10%. General study points: Patient CD4-sorted repertoires stayed more clonal than healthy ones after leukemic-clone removal. 8/27 top patient clones versus 2/35 control clones were TRBV06-family.

CDR3 length: 14 amino acids. V gave up 0 bases and J gave up 4 bases, with 7 bases separating them. CDR1 and CDR2 (germline): SGHNT, YYREEE (reference sequence). Comment on this clone: What it binds is unknown.

Sequences were obtained from CD4+ T cells from blood buffy coats. The J gene is TRBJ1-4, the V gene TRBV5-4, with D tentatively TRBD1 (6 bases). The TCR was taken from a human donor in good health. The CDR3 here is CASSLVQGNEKLFF. CDR3 coding DNA: TGTGCCAGCAGCTTGGTACAGGGTAATGAAAAACTGTTTTTT. Drawing the rest from reference TRBV5-4 and TRBJ1-4, the complete variable domain is ETGVTQSPTHLIKTRGQQVTLRCSSQSGHNTVSWYQQALGQGPQFIFQYYREEENGRGNFPPRFSGLQFPNYSSELNVNALELDDSALYLCASSLVQGNEKLFFGSGTQLSVL.